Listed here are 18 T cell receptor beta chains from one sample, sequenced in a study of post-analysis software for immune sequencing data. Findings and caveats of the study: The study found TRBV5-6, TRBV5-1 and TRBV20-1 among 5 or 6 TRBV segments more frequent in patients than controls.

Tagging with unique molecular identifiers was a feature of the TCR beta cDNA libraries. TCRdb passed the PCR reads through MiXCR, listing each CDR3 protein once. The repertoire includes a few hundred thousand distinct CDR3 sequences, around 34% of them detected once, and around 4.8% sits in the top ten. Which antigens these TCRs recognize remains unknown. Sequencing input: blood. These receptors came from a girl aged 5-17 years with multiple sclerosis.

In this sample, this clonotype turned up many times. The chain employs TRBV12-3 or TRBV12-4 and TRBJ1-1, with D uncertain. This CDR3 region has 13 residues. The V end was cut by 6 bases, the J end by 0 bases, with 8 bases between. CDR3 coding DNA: TGTGCCAGCAGCTTGAAATTGAACACTGAAGCTTTCTTT. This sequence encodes CASSLKLNTEAFF.

CDR3 sequence reads: CSARQAGFPDTQYF. The DNA for the CDR3 is TGCAGTGCTAGGCAGGCTGGGTTTCCAGATACGCAGTATTTT. The chain uses TRBV20-1 and TRBJ2-3; D is uncertain. CDR1 DFQATT and CDR2 SNEGSKA come from the germline V gene (reference sequence). This CDR3 is built from 14 residues. V lost 3 bases and J 4 bases, leaving 14 bases between the germline ends.

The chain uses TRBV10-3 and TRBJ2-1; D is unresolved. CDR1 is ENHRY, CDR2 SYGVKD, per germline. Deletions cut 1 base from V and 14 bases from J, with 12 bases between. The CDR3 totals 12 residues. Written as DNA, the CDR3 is TGTGCCATCAGTGAGTTTGCAGGCGAAGAGTTCTTC. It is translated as CAISEFAGEEFF.

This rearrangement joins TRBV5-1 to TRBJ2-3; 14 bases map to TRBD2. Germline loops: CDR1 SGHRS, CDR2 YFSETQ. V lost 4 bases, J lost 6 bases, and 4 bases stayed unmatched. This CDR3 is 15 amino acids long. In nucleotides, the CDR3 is TGCGCCAGCAGCCCGGGACTAGCGGGAGCGGATACGCAGTATTTT. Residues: CASSPGLAGADTQYF.

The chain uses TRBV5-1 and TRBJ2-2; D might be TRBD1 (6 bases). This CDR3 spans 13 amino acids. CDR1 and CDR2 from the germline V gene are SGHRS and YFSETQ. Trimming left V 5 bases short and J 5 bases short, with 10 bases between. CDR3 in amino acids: CASRRQGTGELFF. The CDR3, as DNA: TGCGCCAGCAGGCGTCAGGGGACCGGGGAGCTGTTTTTT.

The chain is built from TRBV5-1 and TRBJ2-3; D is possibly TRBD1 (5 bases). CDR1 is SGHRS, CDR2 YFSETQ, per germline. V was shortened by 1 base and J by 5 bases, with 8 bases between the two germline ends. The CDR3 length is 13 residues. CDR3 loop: CASSLFRVDTQYF. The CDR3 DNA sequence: TGCGCCAGCAGCTTGTTCAGGGTAGATACGCAGTATTTT.

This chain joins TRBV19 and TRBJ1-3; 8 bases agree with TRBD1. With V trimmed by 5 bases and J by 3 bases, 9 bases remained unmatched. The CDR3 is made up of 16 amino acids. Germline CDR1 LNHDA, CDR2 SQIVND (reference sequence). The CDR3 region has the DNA TGTGCCAGTAGTGCCCGGGACAGGAGATATGGAAACACCATATATTTT. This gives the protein CASSARDRRYGNTIYF. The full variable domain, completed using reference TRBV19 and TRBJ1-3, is DGGITQSPKYLFRKEGQNVTLSCEQNLNHDAMYWYRQDPGQGLRLIYYSQIVNDFQKGDIAEGYSVSREKKESFPLTVTSAQKNPTAFYLCASSARDRRYGNTIYFGEGSWLTVV.

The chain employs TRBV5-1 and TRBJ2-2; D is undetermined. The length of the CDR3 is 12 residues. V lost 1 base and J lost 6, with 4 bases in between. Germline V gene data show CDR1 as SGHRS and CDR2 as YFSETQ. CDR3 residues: CASSLSAGELFF. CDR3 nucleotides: TGCGCCAGCAGCTTGAGTGCCGGGGAGCTGTTTTTT.

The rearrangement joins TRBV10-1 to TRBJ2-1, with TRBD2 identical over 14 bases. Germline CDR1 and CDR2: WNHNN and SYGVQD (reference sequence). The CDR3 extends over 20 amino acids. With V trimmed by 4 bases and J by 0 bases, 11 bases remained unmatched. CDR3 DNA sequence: TGCGCCAGCAGTGGTACACAAACGGGACTAGCGGGGGACTCCTACAATGAGCAGTTCTTC. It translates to CASSGTQTGLAGDSYNEQFF.

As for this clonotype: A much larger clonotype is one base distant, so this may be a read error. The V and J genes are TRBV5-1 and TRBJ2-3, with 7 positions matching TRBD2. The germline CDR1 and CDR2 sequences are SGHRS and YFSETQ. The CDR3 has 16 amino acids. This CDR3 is CASSLGASGDTDTRYF. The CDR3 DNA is TGCGCCAGCAGCTTGGGGGCTAGCGGAGACACAGATACGCGGTATTTT. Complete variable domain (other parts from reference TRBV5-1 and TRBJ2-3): KAGVTQTPRYLIKTRGQQVTLSCSPISGHRSVSWYQQTPGQGLQFLFEYFSETQRNKGNFPGRFSGRQFSNSRSEMNVSTLELGDSALYLCASSLGASGDTDTRYFGPGTRLTVL.

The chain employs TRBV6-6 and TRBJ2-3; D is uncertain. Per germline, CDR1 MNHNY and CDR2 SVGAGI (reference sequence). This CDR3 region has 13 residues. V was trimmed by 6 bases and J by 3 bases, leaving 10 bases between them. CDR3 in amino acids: CASSRRVTDTQYF. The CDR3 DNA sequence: TGTGCCAGCAGCCGCCGGGTGACAGATACGCAGTATTTT.

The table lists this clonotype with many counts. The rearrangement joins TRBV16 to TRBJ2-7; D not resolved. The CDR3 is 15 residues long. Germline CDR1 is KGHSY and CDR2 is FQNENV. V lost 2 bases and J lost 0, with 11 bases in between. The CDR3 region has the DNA TGTGCCAGCAGCCAAGAGGTACACGGCTCCTACGAGCAGTACTTC. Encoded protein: CASSQEVHGSYEQYF. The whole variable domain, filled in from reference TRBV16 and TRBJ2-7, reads GEEVAQTPKHLVRGEGQKAKLYCAPIKGHSYVFWYQQVLKNEFKFLISFQNENVFDETGMPKERFSAKCLPNSPCSLEIQATKLEDSAVYFCASSQEVHGSYEQYFGPGTRLTVT.

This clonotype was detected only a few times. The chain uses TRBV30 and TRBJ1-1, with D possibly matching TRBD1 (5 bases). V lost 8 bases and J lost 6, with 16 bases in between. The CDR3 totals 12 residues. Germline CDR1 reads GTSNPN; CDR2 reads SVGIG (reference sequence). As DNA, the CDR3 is TGTGCCGTTCCCCGCAGAGGGGCTGAAGCTTTCTTT. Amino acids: CAVPRRGAEAFF.

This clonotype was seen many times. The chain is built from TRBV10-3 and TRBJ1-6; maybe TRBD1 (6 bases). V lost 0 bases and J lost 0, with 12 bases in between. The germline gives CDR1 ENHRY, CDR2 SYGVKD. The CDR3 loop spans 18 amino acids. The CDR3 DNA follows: TGTGCCATCAGTGAGTCTCGACAGGCGTCCTCCTATAATTCACCCCTCCACTTT. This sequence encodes CAISESRQASSYNSPLHF.

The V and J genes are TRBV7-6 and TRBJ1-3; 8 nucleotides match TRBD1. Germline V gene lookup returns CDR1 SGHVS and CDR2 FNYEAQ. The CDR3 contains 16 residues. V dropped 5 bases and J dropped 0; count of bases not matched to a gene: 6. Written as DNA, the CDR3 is TGTGCCAGCAGCCCCAGGACAGGGCCCTCTGGAAACACCATATATTTT. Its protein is CASSPRTGPSGNTIYF.

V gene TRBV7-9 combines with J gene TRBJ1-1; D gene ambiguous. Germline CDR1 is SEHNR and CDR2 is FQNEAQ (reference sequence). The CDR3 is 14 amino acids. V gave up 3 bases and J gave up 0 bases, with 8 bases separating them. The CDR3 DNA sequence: TGTGCCAGCAGCTTCAATCCCATGAACACTGAAGCTTTCTTT. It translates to CASSFNPMNTEAFF. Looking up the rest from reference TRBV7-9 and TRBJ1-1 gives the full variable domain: DTGVSQNPRHKITKRGQNVTFRCDPISEHNRLYWYRQTLGQGPEFLTYFQNEAQLEKSRLLSDRFSAERPKGSFSTLEIQRTEQGDSAMYLCASSFNPMNTEAFFGQGTRLTVV.

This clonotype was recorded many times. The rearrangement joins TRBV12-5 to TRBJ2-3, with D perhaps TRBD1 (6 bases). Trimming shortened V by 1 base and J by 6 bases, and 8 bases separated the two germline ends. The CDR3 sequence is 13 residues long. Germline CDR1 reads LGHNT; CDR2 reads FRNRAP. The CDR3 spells CASGLGQGDTQYF. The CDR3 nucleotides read TGTGCTAGTGGTTTGGGGCAGGGGGATACGCAGTATTTT.

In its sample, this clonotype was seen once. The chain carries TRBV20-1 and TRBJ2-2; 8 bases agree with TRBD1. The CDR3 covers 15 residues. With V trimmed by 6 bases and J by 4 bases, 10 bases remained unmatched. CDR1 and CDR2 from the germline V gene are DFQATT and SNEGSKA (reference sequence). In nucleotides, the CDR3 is TGCAGTGCCCCGGACAGGGCTGTTGCCACCGGGGAGCTGTTTTTT. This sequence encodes CSAPDRAVATGELFF.